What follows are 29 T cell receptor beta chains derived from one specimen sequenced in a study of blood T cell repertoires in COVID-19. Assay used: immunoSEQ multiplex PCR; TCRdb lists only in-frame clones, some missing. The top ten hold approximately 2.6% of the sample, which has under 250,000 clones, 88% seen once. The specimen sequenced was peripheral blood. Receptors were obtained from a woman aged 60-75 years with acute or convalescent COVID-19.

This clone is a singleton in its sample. CDR3 loop: CASSLSLLSYNEQFF. The CDR3 DNA is TGTGCCAGCAGCTTATCACTCCTTAGTTACAATGAGCAGTTCTTC. The chain employs TRBV7-7 and TRBJ2-1; D call uncertain. CDR1 is SSHAT, CDR2 FNYEAQ, per germline (reference sequence). The CDR3 contains 15 residues. The germline V and J ends were trimmed by 2 bases and 4 bases, with 12 bases remaining between them.

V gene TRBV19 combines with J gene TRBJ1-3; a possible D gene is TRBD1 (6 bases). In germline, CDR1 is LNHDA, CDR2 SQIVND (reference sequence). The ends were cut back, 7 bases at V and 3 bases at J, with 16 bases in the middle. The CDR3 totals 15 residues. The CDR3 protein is CASTPAQGIGNTIYF. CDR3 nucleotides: TGTGCCAGTACTCCGGCACAGGGCATTGGAAACACCATATATTTT.

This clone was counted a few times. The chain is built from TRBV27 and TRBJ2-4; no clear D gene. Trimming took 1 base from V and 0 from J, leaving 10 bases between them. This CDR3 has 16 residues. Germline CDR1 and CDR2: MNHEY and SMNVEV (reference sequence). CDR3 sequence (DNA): TGTGCCAGCAGTTTATTCGGTTTTGAAGCCAAAAACATTCAGTACTTC. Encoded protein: CASSLFGFEAKNIQYF.

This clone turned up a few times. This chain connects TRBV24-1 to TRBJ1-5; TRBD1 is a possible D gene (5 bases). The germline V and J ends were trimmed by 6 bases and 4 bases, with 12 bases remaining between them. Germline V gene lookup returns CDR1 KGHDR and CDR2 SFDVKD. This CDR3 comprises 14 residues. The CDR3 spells CATSTGTYNQPQHF. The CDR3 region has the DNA TGTGCCACCAGTACTGGGACTTATAATCAGCCCCAGCATTTT.

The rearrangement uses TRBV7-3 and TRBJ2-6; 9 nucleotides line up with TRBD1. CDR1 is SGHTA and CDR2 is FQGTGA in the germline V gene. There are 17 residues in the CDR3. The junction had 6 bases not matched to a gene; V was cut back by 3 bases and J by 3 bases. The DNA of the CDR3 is TGTGCCAGCAGCTTGGGACAGGGATTTATTGGGGCCAACGTCCTGACTTTC. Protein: CASSLGQGFIGANVLTF.

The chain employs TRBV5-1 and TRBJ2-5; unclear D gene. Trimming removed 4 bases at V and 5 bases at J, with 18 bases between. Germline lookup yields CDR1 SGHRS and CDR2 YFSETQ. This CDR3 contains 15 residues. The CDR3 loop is CASSLSTVVEETQYF. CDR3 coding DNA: TGCGCCAGCAGCCTTTCAACCGTGGTTGAGGAGACCCAGTACTTC.

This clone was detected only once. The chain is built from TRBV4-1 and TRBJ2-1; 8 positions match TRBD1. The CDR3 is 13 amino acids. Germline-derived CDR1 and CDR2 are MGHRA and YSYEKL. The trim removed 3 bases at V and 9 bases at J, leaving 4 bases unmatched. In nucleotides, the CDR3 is TGCGCCAGCAGCCACCCCAGGGGGCCTGAGCAGTTCTTC. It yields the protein CASSHPRGPEQFF.

Written as DNA, the CDR3 is TGTGCCAGCAGTATCGCTGGACAGGGGTCCCACGAGCAGTACTTC. Translation gives CASSIAGQGSHEQYF. The chain employs TRBV25-1 and TRBJ2-7; 9 bases map to TRBD1. The CDR3 is made up of 15 amino acids. From germline, CDR1 is MGHDK and CDR2 SYGVNS. Trimming cost V 5 bases and J 5 bases; bases outside gene matches: 10.

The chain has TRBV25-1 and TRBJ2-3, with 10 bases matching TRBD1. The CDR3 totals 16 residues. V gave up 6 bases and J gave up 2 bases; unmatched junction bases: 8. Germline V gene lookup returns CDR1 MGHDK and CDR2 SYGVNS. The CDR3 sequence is CASRTGQGRVTDTQYF. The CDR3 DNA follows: TGTGCCAGCAGAACGGGACAGGGGAGGGTCACAGATACGCAGTATTTT.

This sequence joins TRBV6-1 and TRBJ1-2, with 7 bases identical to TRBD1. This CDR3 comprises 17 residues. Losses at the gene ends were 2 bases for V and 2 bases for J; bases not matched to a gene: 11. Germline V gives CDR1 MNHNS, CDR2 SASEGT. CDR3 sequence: CASSESRDRRGNYGYTF. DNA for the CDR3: TGTGCCAGCAGTGAATCCCGGGACAGAAGGGGCAACTATGGCTACACCTTC.

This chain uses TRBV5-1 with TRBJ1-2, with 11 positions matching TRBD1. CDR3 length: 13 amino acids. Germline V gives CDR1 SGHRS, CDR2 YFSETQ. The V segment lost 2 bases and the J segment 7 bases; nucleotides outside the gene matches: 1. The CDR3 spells CASSFGTGGGYTF. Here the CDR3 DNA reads TGCGCCAGCAGCTTCGGGACAGGGGGTGGCTACACCTTC.

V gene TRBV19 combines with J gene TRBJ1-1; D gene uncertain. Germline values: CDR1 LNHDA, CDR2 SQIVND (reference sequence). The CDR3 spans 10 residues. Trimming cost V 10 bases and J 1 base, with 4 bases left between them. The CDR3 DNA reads TGTGCCACCAGGAACACTGAAGCTTTCTTT. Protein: CATRNTEAFF.

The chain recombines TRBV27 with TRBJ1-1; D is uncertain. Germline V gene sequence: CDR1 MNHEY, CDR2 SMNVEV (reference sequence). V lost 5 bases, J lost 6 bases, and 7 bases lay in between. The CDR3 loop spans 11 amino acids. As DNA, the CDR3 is TGTGCCAGCAGTCGTGGCTCTGAAGCTTTCTTT. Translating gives CASSRGSEAFF.

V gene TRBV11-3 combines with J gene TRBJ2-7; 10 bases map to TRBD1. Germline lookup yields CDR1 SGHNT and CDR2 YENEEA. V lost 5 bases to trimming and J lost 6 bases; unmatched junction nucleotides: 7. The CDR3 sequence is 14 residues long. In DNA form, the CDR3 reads TGTGCCAGCAGCACCGGACAGGGGGTAGGCGAGCAGTACTTC. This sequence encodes CASSTGQGVGEQYF.

The CDR3: CASSEEWGRGGQPQHF. The CDR3, as DNA: TGTGCCAGCAGTGAAGAGTGGGGCAGGGGAGGGCAGCCCCAGCATTTT. The chain employs TRBV2 and TRBJ1-5, with TRBD1 as a possible D gene (6 bases). V was trimmed by 1 base and J by 7 bases, leaving 17 bases between them. Germline V gives CDR1 SNHLY, CDR2 FYNNEI. The CDR3 length is 16 residues.

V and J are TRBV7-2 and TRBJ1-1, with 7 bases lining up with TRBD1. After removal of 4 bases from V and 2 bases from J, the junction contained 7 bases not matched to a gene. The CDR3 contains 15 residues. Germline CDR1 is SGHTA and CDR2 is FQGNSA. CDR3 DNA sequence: TGTGCCAGCAGCTCTTCGGGACAGCCTAACACTGAAGCTTTCTTT. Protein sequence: CASSSSGQPNTEAFF.

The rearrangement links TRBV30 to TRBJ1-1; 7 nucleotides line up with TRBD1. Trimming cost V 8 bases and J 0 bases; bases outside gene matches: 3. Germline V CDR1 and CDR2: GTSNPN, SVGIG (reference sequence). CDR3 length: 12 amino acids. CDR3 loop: CARTGMNTEAFF. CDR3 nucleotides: TGTGCCAGGACAGGAATGAACACTGAAGCTTTCTTT.

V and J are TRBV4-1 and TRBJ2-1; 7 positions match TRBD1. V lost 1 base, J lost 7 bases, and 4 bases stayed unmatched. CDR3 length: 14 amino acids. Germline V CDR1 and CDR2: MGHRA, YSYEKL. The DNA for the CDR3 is TGCGCCAGCAGCCAAGGTACAGGGGCGAATGAGCAGTTCTTC. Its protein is CASSQGTGANEQFF.

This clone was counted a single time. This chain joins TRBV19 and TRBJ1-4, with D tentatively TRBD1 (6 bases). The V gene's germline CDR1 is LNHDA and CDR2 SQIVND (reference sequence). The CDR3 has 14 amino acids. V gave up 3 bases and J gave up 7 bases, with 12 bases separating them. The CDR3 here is CASSILGAAEKLFF. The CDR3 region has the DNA TGTGCCAGTAGTATTTTGGGGGCGGCTGAAAAACTGTTTTTT. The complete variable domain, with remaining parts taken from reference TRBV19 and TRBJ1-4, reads DGGITQSPKYLFRKEGQNVTLSCEQNLNHDAMYWYRQDPGQGLRLIYYSQIVNDFQKGDIAEGYSVSREKKESFPLTVTSAQKNPTAFYLCASSILGAAEKLFFGSGTQLSVL.

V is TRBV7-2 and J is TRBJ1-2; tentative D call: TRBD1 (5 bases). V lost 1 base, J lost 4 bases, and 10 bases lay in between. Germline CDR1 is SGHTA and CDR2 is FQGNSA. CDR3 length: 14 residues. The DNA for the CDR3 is TGTGCCAGCAGCTTAGTCTCAGGGCTCTATGGCTACACCTTC. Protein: CASSLVSGLYGYTF.

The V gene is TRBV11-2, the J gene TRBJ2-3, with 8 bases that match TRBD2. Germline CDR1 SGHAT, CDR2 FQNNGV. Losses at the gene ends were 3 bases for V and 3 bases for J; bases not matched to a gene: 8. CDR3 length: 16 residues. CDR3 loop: CASSFRGSGMTDTQYF. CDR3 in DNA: TGTGCCAGCAGCTTCCGGGGTAGCGGGATGACAGATACGCAGTATTTT.

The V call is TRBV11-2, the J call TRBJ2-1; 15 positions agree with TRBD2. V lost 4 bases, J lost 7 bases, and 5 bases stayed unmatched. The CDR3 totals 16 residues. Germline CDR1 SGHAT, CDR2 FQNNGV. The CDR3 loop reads CASSSGTSGGQNEQFF. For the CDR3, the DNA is TGTGCCAGCAGCTCCGGGACTAGCGGGGGGCAAAATGAGCAGTTCTTC. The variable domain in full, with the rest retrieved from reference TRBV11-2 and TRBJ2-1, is EAGVAQSPRYKIIEKRQSVAFWCNPISGHATLYWYQQILGQGPKLLIQFQNNGVVDDSQLPKDRFSAERLKGVDSTLKIQPAKLEDSAVYLCASSSGTSGGQNEQFFGPGTRLTVL.

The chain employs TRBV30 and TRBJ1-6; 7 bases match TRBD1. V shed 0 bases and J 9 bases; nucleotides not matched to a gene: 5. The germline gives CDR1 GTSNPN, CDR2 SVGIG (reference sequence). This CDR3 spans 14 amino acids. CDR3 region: CAWSVLQGPSPLHF. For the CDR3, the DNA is TGTGCCTGGAGTGTACTACAGGGGCCTTCACCCCTCCACTTT.

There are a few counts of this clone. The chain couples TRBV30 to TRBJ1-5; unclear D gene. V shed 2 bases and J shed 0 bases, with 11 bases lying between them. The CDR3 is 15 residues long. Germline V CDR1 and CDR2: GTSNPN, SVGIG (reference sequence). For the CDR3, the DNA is TGTGCCTGGAGTACGGGGAGCTATAGCAATCAGCCCCAGCATTTT. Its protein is CAWSTGSYSNQPQHF.

Here the CDR3 DNA reads TGCGCCAGCAGCTCCGGGACTAGCGGACAAGAGACCCAGTACTTC. Translated: CASSSGTSGQETQYF. The chain joins TRBV5-1 to TRBJ2-5; 11 nucleotides agree with TRBD2. Germline CDR1 and CDR2: SGHRS and YFSETQ. The CDR3 loop spans 15 amino acids. With 3 bases clipped from V and 2 bases from J, the junction kept 3 bases outside the gene matches.

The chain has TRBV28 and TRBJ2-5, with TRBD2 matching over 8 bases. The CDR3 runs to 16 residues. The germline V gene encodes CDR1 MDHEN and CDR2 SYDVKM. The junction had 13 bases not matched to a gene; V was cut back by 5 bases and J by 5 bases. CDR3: CASSVLHTGGAETQYF. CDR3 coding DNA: TGTGCCAGCAGTGTCCTCCACACGGGGGGGGCGGAGACCCAGTACTTC.

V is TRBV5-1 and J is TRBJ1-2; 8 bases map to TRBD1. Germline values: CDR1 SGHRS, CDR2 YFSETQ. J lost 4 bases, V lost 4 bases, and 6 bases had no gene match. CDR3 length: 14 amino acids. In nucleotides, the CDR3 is TGCGCCAGCAGCCGGACAGGGCCCAGCTATGGCTACACCTTC. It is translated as CASSRTGPSYGYTF.

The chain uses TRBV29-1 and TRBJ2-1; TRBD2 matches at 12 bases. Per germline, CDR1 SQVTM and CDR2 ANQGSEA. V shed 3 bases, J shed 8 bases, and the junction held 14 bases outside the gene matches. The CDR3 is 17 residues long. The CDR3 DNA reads TGCAGCGTTGAGTACCCTTTACTAGCGGGAGGTCTTTATGAGCAGTTCTTC. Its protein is CSVEYPLLAGGLYEQFF.

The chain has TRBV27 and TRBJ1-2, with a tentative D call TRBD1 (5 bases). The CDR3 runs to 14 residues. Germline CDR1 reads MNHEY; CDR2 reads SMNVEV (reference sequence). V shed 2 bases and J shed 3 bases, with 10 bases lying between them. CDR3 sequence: CASSLGGKDYGYTF. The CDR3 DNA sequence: TGTGCCAGCAGTTTAGGGGGGAAGGACTATGGCTACACCTTC.